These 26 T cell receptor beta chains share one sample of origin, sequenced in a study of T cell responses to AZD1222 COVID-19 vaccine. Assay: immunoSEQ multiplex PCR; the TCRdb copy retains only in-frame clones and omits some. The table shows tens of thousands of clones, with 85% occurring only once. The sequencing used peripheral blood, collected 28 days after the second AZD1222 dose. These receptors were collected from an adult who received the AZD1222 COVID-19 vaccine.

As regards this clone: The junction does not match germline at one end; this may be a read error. CDR3 coding DNA: TGCGCCAGCAGCTTGGGCAGGCCAGGACTAGCGGGGCTCTTC. Protein product: CASSLGRPGLAGLF. The chain joins TRBV5-1 to TRBJ2-1, with TRBD2 matching over 12 bases. This CDR3 has 14 amino acids. Germline V CDR1 and CDR2: SGHRS, YFSETQ.

The CDR3 sequence: CASSLASASGTGTQYF. CDR3 sequence (DNA): TGTGCCAGCAGCTTGGCCTCGGCTAGCGGGACGGGTACGCAGTATTTT. V is TRBV5-6 and J is TRBJ2-3; 9 bases fit TRBD2. The germline V gene encodes CDR1 SGHDT and CDR2 YYEEEE. The CDR3 is 16 amino acids. The V gene end was trimmed by 0 bases and the J gene end by 8 bases; junction bases not matched to a gene: 10.

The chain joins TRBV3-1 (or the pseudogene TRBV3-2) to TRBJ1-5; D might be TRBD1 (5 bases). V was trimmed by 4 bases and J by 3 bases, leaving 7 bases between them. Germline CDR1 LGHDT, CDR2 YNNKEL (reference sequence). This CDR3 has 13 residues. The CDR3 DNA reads TGTGCCAGCAGCCCCGGGGCCAATCAGCCCCAGCATTTT. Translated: CASSPGANQPQHF.

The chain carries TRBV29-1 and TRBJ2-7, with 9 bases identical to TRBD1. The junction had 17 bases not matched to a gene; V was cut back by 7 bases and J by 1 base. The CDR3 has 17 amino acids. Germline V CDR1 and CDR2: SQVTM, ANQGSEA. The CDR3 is CSAAGDREKYRSYEQYF. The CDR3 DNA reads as TGCAGCGCCGCGGGGGACAGGGAAAAATATAGGTCCTACGAGCAGTACTTC.

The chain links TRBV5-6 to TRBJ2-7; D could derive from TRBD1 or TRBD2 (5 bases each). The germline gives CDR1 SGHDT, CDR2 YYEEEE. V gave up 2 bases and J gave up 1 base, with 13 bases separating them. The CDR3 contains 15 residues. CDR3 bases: TGTGCCAGCAGCTTCGGTAGGGGACGGTCCTACGAGCAGTACTTC. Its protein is CASSFGRGRSYEQYF. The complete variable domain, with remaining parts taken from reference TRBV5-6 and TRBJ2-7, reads DAGVTQSPTHLIKTRGQQVTLRCSPKSGHDTVSWYQQALGQGPQFIFQYYEEEERQRGNFPDRFSGHQFPNYSSELNVNALLLGDSALYLCASSFGRGRSYEQYFGPGTRLTVT.

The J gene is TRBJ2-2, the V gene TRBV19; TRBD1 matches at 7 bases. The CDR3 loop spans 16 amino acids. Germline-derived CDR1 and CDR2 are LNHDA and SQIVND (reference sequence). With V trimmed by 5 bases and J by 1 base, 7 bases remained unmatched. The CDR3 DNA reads TGTGCCAGTAGTCATGGGGCAGGGGGGAACACCGGGGAGCTGTTTTTT. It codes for CASSHGAGGNTGELFF.

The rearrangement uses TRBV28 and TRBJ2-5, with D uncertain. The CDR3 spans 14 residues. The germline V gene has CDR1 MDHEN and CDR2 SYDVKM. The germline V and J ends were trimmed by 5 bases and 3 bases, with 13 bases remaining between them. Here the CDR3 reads CASSPRTREETQYF. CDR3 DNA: TGTGCCAGCAGTCCGCGGACGCGAGAAGAGACCCAGTACTTC.

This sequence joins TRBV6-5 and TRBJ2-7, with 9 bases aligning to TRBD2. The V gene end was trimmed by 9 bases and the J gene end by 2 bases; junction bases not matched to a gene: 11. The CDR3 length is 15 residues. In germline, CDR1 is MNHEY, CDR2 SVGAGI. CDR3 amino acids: CASSLAGAGAYEQYF. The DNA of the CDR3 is TGTGCCAGTTCCTTAGCGGGAGCGGGGGCCTACGAGCAGTACTTC.

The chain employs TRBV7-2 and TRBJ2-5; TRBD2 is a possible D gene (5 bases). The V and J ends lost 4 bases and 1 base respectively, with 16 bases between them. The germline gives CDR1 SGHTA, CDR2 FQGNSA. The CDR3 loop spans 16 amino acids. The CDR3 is CASSYQSGLPQETQYF. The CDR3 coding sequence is TGTGCCAGCAGCTATCAGAGCGGACTCCCCCAAGAGACCCAGTACTTC.

The CDR3 is CAWATGHTPTGELFF. The CDR3 DNA follows: TGTGCCTGGGCGACAGGCCATACCCCCACCGGGGAGCTGTTTTTT. This rearrangement joins TRBV30 to TRBJ2-2; a possible D gene is TRBD1 (6 bases). CDR3 length: 15 residues. The germline CDR1 and CDR2 sequences are GTSNPN and SVGIG (reference sequence). V lost 5 bases and J lost 4, with 17 bases in between.

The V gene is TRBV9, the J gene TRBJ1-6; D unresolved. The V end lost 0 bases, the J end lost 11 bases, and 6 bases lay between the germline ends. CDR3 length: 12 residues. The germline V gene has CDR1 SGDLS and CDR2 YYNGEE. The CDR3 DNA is TGTGCCAGCAGCGTAGATCGGCCACCCCTCCACTTT. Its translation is CASSVDRPPLHF.

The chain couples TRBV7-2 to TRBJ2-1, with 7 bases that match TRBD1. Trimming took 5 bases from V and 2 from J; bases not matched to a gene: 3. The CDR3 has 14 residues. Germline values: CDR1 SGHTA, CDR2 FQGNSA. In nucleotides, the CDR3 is TGTGCCAGCAGCACACAGGGGACCTACAATGAGCAGTTCTTC. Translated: CASSTQGTYNEQFF.

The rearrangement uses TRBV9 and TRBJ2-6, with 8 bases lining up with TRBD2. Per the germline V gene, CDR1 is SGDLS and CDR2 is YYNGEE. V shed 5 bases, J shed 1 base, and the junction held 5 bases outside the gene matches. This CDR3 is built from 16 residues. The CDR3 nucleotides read TGTGCCAGCAGTCCGGGACTAGGGTCTGGGGCCAACGTCCTGACTTTC. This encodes CASSPGLGSGANVLTF.

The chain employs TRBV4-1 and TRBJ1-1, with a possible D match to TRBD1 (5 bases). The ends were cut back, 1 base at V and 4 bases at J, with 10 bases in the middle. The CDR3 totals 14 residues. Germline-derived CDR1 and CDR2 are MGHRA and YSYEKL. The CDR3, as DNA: TGCGCCAGCAGCCAAGGGCCAGGGAGCACTGAAGCTTTCTTT. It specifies CASSQGPGSTEAFF.

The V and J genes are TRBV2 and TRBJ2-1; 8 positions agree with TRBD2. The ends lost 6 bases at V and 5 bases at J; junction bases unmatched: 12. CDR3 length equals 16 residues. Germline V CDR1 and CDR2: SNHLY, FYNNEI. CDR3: CASRDPGGGKDNEQFF. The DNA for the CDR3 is TGTGCCAGCAGGGACCCCGGGGGGGGGAAAGACAATGAGCAGTTCTTC. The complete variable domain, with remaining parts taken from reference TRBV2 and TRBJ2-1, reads EPEVTQTPSHQVTQMGQEVILRCVPISNHLYFYWYRQILGQKVEFLVSFYNNEISEKSEIFDDQFSVERPDGSNFTLKIRSTKLEDSAMYFCASRDPGGGKDNEQFFGPGTRLTVL.

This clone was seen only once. The CDR3 region is CASMSIRNTIYF. The DNA for the CDR3 is TGTGCCAGTATGAGTATCCGAAACACCATATATTTT. The chain links TRBV19 to TRBJ1-3; D ambiguous. CDR1 LNHDA and CDR2 SQIVND come from the germline V gene (reference sequence). The CDR3 is 12 amino acids. Between the trimmed V and J ends, which lost 7 bases and 5 bases, there was a span of 9 bases.

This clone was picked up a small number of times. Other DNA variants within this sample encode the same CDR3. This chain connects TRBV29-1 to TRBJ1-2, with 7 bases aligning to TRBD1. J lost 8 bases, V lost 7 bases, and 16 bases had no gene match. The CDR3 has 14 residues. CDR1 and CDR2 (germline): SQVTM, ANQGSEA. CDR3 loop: CSGRSGGGAEGYTF. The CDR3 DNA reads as TGCAGCGGACGGTCGGGAGGGGGCGCAGAGGGCTACACCTTC. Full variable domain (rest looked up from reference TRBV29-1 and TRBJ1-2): SAVISQKPSRDICQRGTSLTIQCQVDSQVTMMFWYRQQPGQSLTLIATANQGSEATYESGFVIDKFPISRPNLTFSTLTVSNMSPEDSSIYLCSGRSGGGAEGYTFGSGTRLTVV.

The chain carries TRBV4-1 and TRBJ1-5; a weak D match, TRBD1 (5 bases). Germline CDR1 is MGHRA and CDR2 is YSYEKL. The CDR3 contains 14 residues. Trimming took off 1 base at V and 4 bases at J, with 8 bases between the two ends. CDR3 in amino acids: CASSQAQGNQPQHF. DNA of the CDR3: TGCGCCAGCAGCCAAGCCCAGGGAAATCAGCCCCAGCATTTT.

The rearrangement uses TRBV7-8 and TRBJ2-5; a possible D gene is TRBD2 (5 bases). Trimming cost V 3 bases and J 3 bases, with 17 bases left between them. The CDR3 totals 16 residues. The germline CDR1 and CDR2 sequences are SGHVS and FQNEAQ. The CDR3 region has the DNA TGTGCCAGCAGCTTCGAGGGCAGCCTAGGAAAAGAGACCCAGTACTTC. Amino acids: CASSFEGSLGKETQYF.

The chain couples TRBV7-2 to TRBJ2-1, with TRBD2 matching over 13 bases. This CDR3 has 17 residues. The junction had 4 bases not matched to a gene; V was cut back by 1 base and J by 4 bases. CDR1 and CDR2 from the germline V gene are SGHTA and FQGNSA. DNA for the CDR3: TGTGCCAGCAGCTTAGAGGGGACTAGCGGGGCGTACAATGAGCAGTTCTTC. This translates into CASSLEGTSGAYNEQFF.

The CDR3 spells CASSQRTSYEQYF. In nucleotides, the CDR3 is TGCGCCAGCAGCCAACGCACCTCCTACGAGCAGTACTTC. The chain combines TRBV4-1 with TRBJ2-7; D remains unclear. In germline, CDR1 is MGHRA, CDR2 YSYEKL. CDR3 length: 13 amino acids. V shed 2 bases and J shed 0 bases, with 5 bases lying between them.

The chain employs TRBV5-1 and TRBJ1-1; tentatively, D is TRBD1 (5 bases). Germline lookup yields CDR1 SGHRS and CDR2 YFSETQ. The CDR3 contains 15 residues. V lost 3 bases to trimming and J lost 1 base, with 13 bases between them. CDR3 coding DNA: TGCGCCAGCAGCTCGGAGGGACTTACGAACACTGAAGCTTTCTTT. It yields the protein CASSSEGLTNTEAFF.

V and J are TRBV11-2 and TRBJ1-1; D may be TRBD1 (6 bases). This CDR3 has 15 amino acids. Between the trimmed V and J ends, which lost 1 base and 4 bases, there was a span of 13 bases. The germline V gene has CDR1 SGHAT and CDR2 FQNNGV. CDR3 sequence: CASSLAAGAGTEAFF. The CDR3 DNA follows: TGTGCCAGCAGCTTAGCGGCAGGGGCGGGCACTGAAGCTTTCTTT.

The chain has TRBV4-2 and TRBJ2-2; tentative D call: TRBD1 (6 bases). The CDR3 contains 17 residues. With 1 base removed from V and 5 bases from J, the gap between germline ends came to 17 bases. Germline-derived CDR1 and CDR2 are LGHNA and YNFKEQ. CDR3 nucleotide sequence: TGTGCCAGCAGCCAAGGTCCTACCTTCCAGGGGACCGGGGAGCTGTTTTTT. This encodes CASSQGPTFQGTGELFF.

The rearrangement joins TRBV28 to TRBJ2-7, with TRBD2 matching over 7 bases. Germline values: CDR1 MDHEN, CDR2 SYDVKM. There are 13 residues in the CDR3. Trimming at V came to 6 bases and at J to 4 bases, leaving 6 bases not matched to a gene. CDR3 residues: CASSRGSRYEQYF. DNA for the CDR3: TGTGCCAGCAGCCGCGGGAGCAGATACGAGCAGTACTTC.

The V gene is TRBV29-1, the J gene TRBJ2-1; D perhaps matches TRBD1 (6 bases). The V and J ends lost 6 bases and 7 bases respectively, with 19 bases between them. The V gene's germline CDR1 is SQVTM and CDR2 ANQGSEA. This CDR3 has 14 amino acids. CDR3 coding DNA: TGCAGCGTCCTACAGGGTCTTCTCTGGAATGAGCAGTTCTTC. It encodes CSVLQGLLWNEQFF.